The present T cell receptor (beta chain) was sequenced within a study of OX40 agonist ivuxolimab in advanced cancers. Background for the entire study: Ivuxolimab was a fully human IgG2 agonistic monoclonal antibody targeting the costimulatory receptor OX40 (CD134). Intravenous ivuxolimab was administered to patients every 2 weeks at six dose levels: 0.01, 0.1, 0.3, 1.5, 3 and 10 mg/kg. Of the roughly 50 dose-escalation patients, hepatocellular carcinoma was present in around 19, melanoma in approximately 15, renal cell carcinoma in 9 and head and neck cancer in 9. In the dose-escalation cohort, around four fifths of patients were male, and the mean age was 60 years with a range of roughly 20 to 79. Patients were allowed to have had prior anti-PD-1, anti-PD-L1 or anti-CTLA-4 therapy, and approximately 41% of the dose-escalation patients had previously received checkpoint inhibitors. Partial responses occurred in three dose-escalation patients: two with cutaneous melanoma and one with hepatocellular carcinoma. The purpose of peripheral TCRbeta sequencing was to test whether ivuxolimab changed TCR sequence diversity and led to clonal T-cell expansion. The paper covers the monotherapy dose-escalation part of the phase I ivuxolimab trial, which included N ≈ 52 patients. General study outcomes and caveats: Partial responders in the 0.1-3.0 mg/kg groups had among the lowest normalized peripheral clonal expansion, especially among CD8+ T cells. After ivuxolimab, expanded clones were on average more numerous among CD8+ T cells than among CD4+ T cells. The antigen specificity of the peripheral T cells that underwent clonal expansion was not determined. Low levels of normalized T-cell clonal expansion were also seen in some patients who did not respond. Clonal expansion of both CD4+ and CD8+ blood T cells was observed from baseline to week 6 at doses 0.1 to 3.0 mg/kg.

Genomic DNA was extracted from sorted cells for sequencing of the TCRbeta CDR3 region. The immunoSEQ Assay was used for sequencing of TCRbeta CDR3 regions. TCRdb took this table from immuneACCESS and kept in-frame rearrangements with V and J called. Such tables lack part of the clones; where checked against another copy, unresolved V genes explain under half of the gap, and the rest is unexplained. Here the sample has more than 60,000 clones; 60% to 80% occur a single time. The top ten hold over 1.5% of the sample. Compared with germline, V lacks 2 bases and J lacks 7 bases; bases without a gene match: 1. Reading from cysteine to phenylalanine, the CDR3 counts 12 amino acids. The kept DNA is CDR3 alone, 36 bases in frame from the first base. Taken from the germline V gene, the CDR1 and CDR2 loops are SGHTA and FQGTGA. A word on this clone: Which antigen it targets is not known. Base qualities are not recorded, but no much larger clone differs from it by a single base.

Patients with autoimmune disease history or receiving systemic immunosuppression were excluded from the trial. Peripheral blood for TCR sequencing was drawn from every dose cohort at baseline, at cycle 4 day 1 and at cycle 7 day 1. Samples were obtained from an open-label, multicenter, first-in-human phase I dose-escalation trial of ivuxolimab. Adults with locally advanced or metastatic melanoma, renal cell carcinoma, hepatocellular carcinoma or head and neck squamous cell carcinoma were enrolled in the trial. Before TCR sequencing, CD4+ T cells and CD8+ T cells from peripheral blood were sorted into separate populations.

The sequenced sample was CD4+ or CD8+ T cells sorted from blood, obtained in a trial of the OX40 agonist ivuxolimab. The TCR comes from an adult with an advanced solid tumor such as melanoma, head and neck, liver or kidney cancer. Here the chain combines TRBV7-3 and TRBJ2-5; 7 central bases correspond to TRBD2. The CDR3 is CASSLGEGTQYF. The nucleotide sequence reads TGTGCCAGCAGCTTAGGGGAGGGGACCCAGTACTTC.